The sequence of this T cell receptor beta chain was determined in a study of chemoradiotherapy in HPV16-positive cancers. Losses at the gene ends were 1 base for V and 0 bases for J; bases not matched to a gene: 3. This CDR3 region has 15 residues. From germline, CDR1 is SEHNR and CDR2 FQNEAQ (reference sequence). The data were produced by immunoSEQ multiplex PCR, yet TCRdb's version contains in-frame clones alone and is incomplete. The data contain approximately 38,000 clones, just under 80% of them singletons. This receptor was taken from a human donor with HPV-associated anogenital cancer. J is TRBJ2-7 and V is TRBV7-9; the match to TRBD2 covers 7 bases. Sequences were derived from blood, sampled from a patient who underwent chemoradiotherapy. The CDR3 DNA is TGTGCCAGCAGCTTAGTTCGCGGGAGCTCCTACGAGCAGTACTTC. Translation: CASSLVRGSSYEQYF.